The rows below give T cell receptor beta chains drawn from one sample of a study of vaccination effects on CD4 cells after COVID-19. These receptors lack a known antigen. Libraries were prepared by immunoSEQ multiplex PCR; TCRdb keeps only in-frame clonotypes and omits some of them. Of about 28,000 clones listed, about 73% are singletons. This specimen consisted of CD4+ T cells from PBMCs cultured with HCoV-NL63 spike peptides, obtained after COVID-19 vaccination. These receptors came from a human donor who received a COVID-19 vaccine. Both conserved end residues are part of each CDR3. A D gene is named only where the DNA matches it firmly. Size is stated for part of the rows, as once, few or many counts, or as a class when the clone is expanded.

J gene | clone size | D gene | V gene | CDR3 protein | CDR3 DNA
TRBJ2-2 | - | TRBD2 | TRBV7-2 | CASSSWTSGGELFF | TGTGCCAGCAGCTCATGGACTAGCGGAGGGGAGCTGTTTTTT
TRBJ1-4 | - | - | TRBV11-2 | CASSLGGMGEKLFF | TGTGCCAGCAGCTTAGGGGGGATGGGTGAAAAACTGTTTTTT
TRBJ2-7 | - | TRBD2 | TRBV5-4 | CASSVRTSGFYEQYF | TGTGCCAGCAGCGTACGGACTAGCGGATTCTACGAGCAGTACTTC
TRBJ1-6 | - | - | TRBV5-1 | CASSLVLLRYNSPLHF | TGCGCCAGCAGCTTGGTCTTGCTCCGTTATAATTCACCCCTCCACTTT
TRBJ2-3 | - | - | TRBV20-1 | CSVVSPDTQYF | TGCAGTGTGGTCTCGCCAGATACGCAGTATTTT
TRBJ1-1 | - | TRBD1 | TRBV2 | CASSESGGQGWNTEAFF | TGTGCCAGCAGTGAATCGGGAGGACAGGGCTGGAACACTGAAGCTTTCTTT
TRBJ1-1 | few | - | TRBV5-1 | CASSLATTEDKAFF | TGCGCCAGCAGCTTGGCCACGACGGAAGATAAAGCTTTCTTT
TRBJ1-2 | - | - | TRBV3-1/TRBV3-2 | CASSPQLRGSGYTF | TGTGCCAGCAGCCCGCAGTTGAGGGGGAGCGGCTACACCTTC
TRBJ2-7 | - | - | TRBV18 | CASSPGRVIYEQYF | TGTGCCAGCTCACCAGGGCGGGTAATCTACGAGCAGTACTTC
TRBJ1-1 | few | - | TRBV19 | CASSSGLNTEAFF | TGTGCCAGTAGCTCCGGGCTGAACACTGAAGCTTTCTTT
TRBJ2-2 | - | TRBD2 | TRBV10-3 | CAIRHSGVRTGELFF | TGTGCCATCAGACATAGCGGGGTTAGGACCGGGGAGCTGTTTTTT
TRBJ1-2 | - | - | TRBV30 | CAWTGTYGYTF | TGTGCCTGGACGGGGACCTATGGCTACACCTTC
TRBJ2-7 | - | TRBD2 | TRBV5-1 | CASTPSGITYEQYF | TGCGCCAGCACACCTAGCGGAATCACCTACGAGCAGTACTTC
TRBJ2-5 | - | - | TRBV6-4 | CAGRRGRAEVRRETQYF | TGTGCCGGGCGAAGGGGTCGAGCGGAAGTTAGGCGAGAGACCCAGTACTTC
TRBJ2-1 | - | TRBD2 | TRBV7-9 | CASSLASGQYNEQFF | TGTGCCAGCAGCTTAGCTAGCGGGCAATACAATGAGCAGTTCTTC
TRBJ2-5 | - | - | TRBV10-3 | CAISSGRKTQYF | TGTGCCATCTCATCAGGGCGGAAGACCCAGTACTTC
TRBJ1-1 | once | - | TRBV6-2/TRBV6-3 | CASSSGPTRKDTEAFF | TGTGCCAGCAGTTCCGGGCCCACGAGGAAGGACACTGAAGCTTTCTTT
TRBJ2-1 | - | - | TRBV11-2 | CASSLSLGNEQFF | TGTGCCAGCAGCTTATCACTCGGCAATGAGCAGTTCTTC
TRBJ2-7 | - | TRBD2 | TRBV7-9 | CASSLAGGRGEQYF | TGTGCCAGCAGCTTAGCGGGGGGGAGAGGCGAGCAGTACTTC
TRBJ2-1 | - | TRBD2 | TRBV7-9 | CASSFYASGGHRSNEQFF | TGTGCCAGCAGCTTCTACGCTAGCGGGGGCCACCGGAGCAATGAGCAGTTCTTC
TRBJ2-3 | once | - | TRBV7-9 | CAPSSVSTDTQYF | TGTGCCCCCTCTAGCGTTTCGACAGATACGCAGTATTTT
TRBJ1-1 | - | TRBD1 | TRBV9 | CASSVEGQGIEAFF | TGTGCCAGCAGCGTAGAGGGACAGGGAATTGAAGCTTTCTTT
TRBJ1-3 | - | - | TRBV3-1/TRBV3-2 | CASSEYSSGNTIYF | TGTGCCAGCAGCGAGTACAGCTCTGGAAACACCATATATTTT
TRBJ2-7 | - | TRBD1 | TRBV27 | CASSPTGSRLLMYEQYF | TGTGCCAGCAGCCCGACAGGGAGTCGGCTTTTAATGTACGAGCAGTACTTC
TRBJ1-5 | - | TRBD1 | TRBV2 | CAWKGTVNQPQHF | TGTGCCTGGAAGGGGACAGTAAATCAGCCCCAGCATTTT
TRBJ2-7 | - | - | TRBV14 | CASSRRQTHSYEQYF | TGTGCCAGCAGCCGAAGGCAGACCCACTCCTACGAGCAGTACTTC
TRBJ1-4 | - | - | TRBV11-2 | CASSLNQGLNEKLFF | TGTGCCAGCAGCTTAAATCAGGGCCTTAATGAAAAACTGTTTTTT
TRBJ2-1 | once | TRBD2 | TRBV20-1 | CSASDPSGDNNEQFF | TGCAGTGCTAGTGATCCTAGCGGGGATAACAATGAGCAGTTCTTC
TRBJ1-2 | once | - | TRBV7-6 | CASSLGAGAGLHGYTF | TGTGCCAGCAGCTTAGGGGCCGGAGCAGGGTTACATGGCTACACCTTC
TRBJ2-3 | - | TRBD2 | TRBV7-9 | CASSRLAGGADTQYF | TGTGCCAGCAGCCGACTAGCGGGAGGAGCAGATACGCAGTATTTT
TRBJ2-1 | - | TRBD2 | TRBV7-9 | CASSGTEGTSYNEQFF | TGTGCCAGCAGCGGTACCGAAGGGACTAGCTACAATGAGCAGTTCTTC
TRBJ1-1 | once | - | TRBV12-3/TRBV12-4 | CASRRQQNTEAFF | TGTGCCAGCAGACGACAGCAGAACACTGAAGCTTTCTTT
TRBJ1-1 | - | - | TRBV7-9 | CASSSSAGARTEAFF | TGTGCCAGCAGCTCCTCCGCAGGGGCGCGCACTGAAGCTTTCTTT
TRBJ2-6 | - | TRBD1 | TRBV7-8 | CASSLFLRTGTGANVLTF | TGTGCCAGCAGCCTCTTTTTGAGGACAGGGACTGGGGCCAACGTCCTGACTTTC
TRBJ1-1 | - | TRBD1 | TRBV3-1/TRBV3-2 | CASSRGQRNTEAFF | TGTGCCAGCAGCCGGGGACAGCGGAACACTGAAGCTTTCTTT
TRBJ2-1 | few | TRBD1 | TRBV11-2 | CASSLVPTGEYEQFF | TGTGCCAGCAGCTTAGTACCCACAGGGGAGTACGAGCAGTTCTTC
TRBJ2-3 | - | TRBD2 | TRBV9 | CASSFTTGGRTDTQYF | TGTGCCAGCAGCTTCACAACGGGAGGGCGGACAGATACGCAGTATTTT
TRBJ2-7 | - | - | TRBV12-3/TRBV12-4 | CASSFWVIEQYF | TGTGCCAGCAGTTTCTGGGTTATCGAGCAGTACTTC
TRBJ1-2 | - | - | TRBV28 | CASSFGHAYGYTF | TGTGCCAGCAGTTTCGGACACGCCTATGGCTACACCTTC
TRBJ2-1 | - | - | TRBV18 | CASSLDENNEQFF | TGTGCCAGCTCCCTCGATGAGAACAATGAGCAGTTCTTC
TRBJ1-1 | - | - | TRBV6-6 | CASSYHRQSNTEAFF | TGTGCCAGCAGTTACCACCGACAATCCAACACTGAAGCTTTCTTT
TRBJ2-7 | few | - | TRBV7-2 | CASKQRNGYEQYF | TGTGCCAGCAAACAGCGGAACGGCTACGAGCAGTACTTC
TRBJ1-3 | - | - | TRBV2 | CASKVGAGNTIYF | TGTGCCAGCAAAGTAGGGGCTGGAAACACCATATATTTT
TRBJ1-2 | - | TRBD1 | TRBV6-6 | CASSYGTGELYGYTF | TGTGCCAGCAGTTACGGTACAGGGGAATTATATGGCTACACCTTC
TRBJ1-2 | - | - | TRBV6-1 | CASSELGGYGYTF | TGTGCCAGCAGTGAACTCGGCGGTTATGGCTACACCTTC
TRBJ1-2 | few | - | TRBV10-2 | CASRDTSNYGYTF | TGCGCCAGCCGGGACACTTCTAACTATGGCTACACCTTC
TRBJ1-4 | few | - | TRBV5-6 | CASTPQGRNEKLFF | TGTGCCAGCACCCCACAAGGACGTAATGAAAAACTGTTTTTT
TRBJ2-1 | - | - | TRBV18 | CASSRRENNEQFF | TGTGCCAGCTCCCGCCGGGAAAACAATGAGCAGTTCTTC
TRBJ1-2 | once | - | TRBV15 | CATSSWGANYGYTF | TGTGCCACCAGCTCCTGGGGAGCTAACTATGGCTACACCTTC